This TCR beta chain originates from a study of blood T cell repertoires in COVID-19. Individuals aged 18 to 89 years were recruited from approximately 22 US areas. V was trimmed by 0 bases and J by 5 bases, leaving 12 bases between them. Germline V lookup: CDR1 SGHRS, CDR2 YFSETQ. The CDR3 runs 14 residues. In the source study's methods: From reference gene primer amplification, estimates of nucleated cell counts were derived. The repertoire was sequenced with immunoSEQ multiplex PCR; TCRdb's copy has only in-frame clones and lacks some. D and trimming were read from the DNA, whereas the V and J calls and clone size are those reported in that table. The sample comprises 280,000 or so clones, around 87% of which are singletons, and about 1.7% rests with the top ten.

Sequenced input: PBMCs or T cells enriched from blood (not recorded which). This chain uses TRBV5-1 with TRBJ2-7; D may be TRBD2 (6 bases). The source of this sequence is a woman between 18 and 30 years old with acute COVID-19. The CDR3 region is CASSLVAGSNEQYF. The CDR3 nucleotides read TGCGCCAGCAGCTTGGTGGCGGGAAGCAACGAGCAGTACTTC.